The T cell receptor (beta chain) described here comes from a study of response to subunit inactivated influenza vaccine. General study results and limits: Few additional T cells are recruited per seasonal influenza vaccination, authors suggested.

TCRdb itself ran the RT-PCR reads through MiXCR, one entry per CDR3 protein. The sample contains about 780,000 distinct CDR3 sequences, 15% to 20% of which appear only once. V gave up 0 bases and J gave up 0 bases, with 6 bases separating them. The CDR3 totals 14 residues. The germline CDR1 and CDR2 sequences are DFQATT and SNEGSKA (reference sequence). Points on this clonotype: What it recognizes is unknown.

The source is a man aged 50 to 60 who received an inactivated influenza vaccine. The V and J genes are TRBV20-1 and TRBJ1-3; D ambiguous. The specimen was PBMCs from blood, collected 4 to 6 days after vaccination. This chain's CDR3 is CSARDERSGNTIYF. In nucleotides, the CDR3 is TGCAGTGCTAGAGATGAACGCTCTGGAAACACCATATATTTT.